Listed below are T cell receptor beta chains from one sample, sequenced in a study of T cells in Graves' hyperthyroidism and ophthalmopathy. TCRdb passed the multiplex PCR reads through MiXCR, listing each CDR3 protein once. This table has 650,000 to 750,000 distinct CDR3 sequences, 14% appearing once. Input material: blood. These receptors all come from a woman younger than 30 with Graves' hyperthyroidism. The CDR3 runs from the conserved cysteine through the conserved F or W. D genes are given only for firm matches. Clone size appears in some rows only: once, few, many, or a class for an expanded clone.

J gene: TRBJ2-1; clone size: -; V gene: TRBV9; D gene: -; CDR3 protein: CASSVVTSSYNEQFF; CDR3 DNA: TGTGCCAGCAGCGTAGTTACTAGCAGTTACAATGAGCAGTTCTTC
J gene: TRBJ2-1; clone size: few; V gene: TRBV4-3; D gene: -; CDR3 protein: CASSQDLDGQSSYNEQFF; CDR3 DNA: TGCGCCAGCAGCCAAGATCTGGACGGCCAGAGCTCCTACAATGAGCAGTTCTTC
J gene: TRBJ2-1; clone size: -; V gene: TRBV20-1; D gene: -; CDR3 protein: CSAIRSGYNEQFF; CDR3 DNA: TGCAGTGCTATCCGTAGCGGCTACAATGAGCAGTTCTTC
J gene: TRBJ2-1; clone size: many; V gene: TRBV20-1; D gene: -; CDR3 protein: CSAGGGEQFF; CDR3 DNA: TGCAGTGCTGGTGGGGGCGAGCAGTTCTTC
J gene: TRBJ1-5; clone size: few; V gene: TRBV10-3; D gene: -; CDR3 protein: CAISDRGAQPQHF; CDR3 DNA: TGTGCCATCAGTGATCGGGGGGCTCAGCCCCAGCATTTT
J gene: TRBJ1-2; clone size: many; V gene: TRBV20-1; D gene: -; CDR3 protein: CSARDLRGNYGYTF; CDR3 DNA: TGCAGTGCTAGAGATCTCCGGGGCAACTATGGCTACACCTTC
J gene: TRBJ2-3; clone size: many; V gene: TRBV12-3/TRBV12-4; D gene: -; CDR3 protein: CASSLETFRGLSTDTQYF; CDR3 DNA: TGTGCCAGCAGTTTAGAGACGTTTCGGGGACTCAGCACAGATACGCAGTATTTT
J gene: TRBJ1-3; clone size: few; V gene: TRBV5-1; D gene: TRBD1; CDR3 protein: CASSLAETGIGNTIYF; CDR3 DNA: TGCGCCAGCAGCTTGGCCGAGACAGGGATCGGAAACACCATATATTTT
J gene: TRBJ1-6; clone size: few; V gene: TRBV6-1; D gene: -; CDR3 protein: CASSSGPSGPLHF; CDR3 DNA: TGTGCCAGCAGTTCGGGGCCTTCCGGGCCCCTCCACTTT
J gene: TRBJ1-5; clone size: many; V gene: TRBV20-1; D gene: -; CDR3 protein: CSATDGNQPQHF; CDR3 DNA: TGCAGTGCCACGGACGGGAATCAGCCCCAGCATTTT
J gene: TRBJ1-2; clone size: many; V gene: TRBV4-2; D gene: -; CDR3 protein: CASSQDVAGLNYGYTF; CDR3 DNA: TGTGCCAGCAGCCAAGATGTGGCAGGGTTAAACTATGGCTACACCTTC
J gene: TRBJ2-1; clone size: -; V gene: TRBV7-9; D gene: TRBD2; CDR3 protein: CASSLEPASGRWDEQFF; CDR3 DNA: TGTGCCAGCAGCTTGGAGCCGGCTAGCGGGAGATGGGATGAGCAGTTCTTC
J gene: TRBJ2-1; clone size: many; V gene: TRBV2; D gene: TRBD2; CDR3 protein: CASRILAGVRNEQFF; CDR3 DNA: TGTGCCAGCAGGATCTTAGCGGGAGTAAGGAATGAGCAGTTCTTC
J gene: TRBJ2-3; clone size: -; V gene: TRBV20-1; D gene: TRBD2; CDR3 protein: CSARGLAKAATDTQYF; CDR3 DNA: TGCAGTGCTAGGGGACTAGCGAAGGCGGCGACAGATACGCAGTATTTT
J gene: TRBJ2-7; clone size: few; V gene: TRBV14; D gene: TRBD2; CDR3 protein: CASSQVAGGPYEQYF; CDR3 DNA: TGTGCCAGCAGCCAAGTAGCGGGAGGGCCCTACGAGCAGTACTTC
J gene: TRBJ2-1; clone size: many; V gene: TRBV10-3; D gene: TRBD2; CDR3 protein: CAISEWREGPDNEQFF; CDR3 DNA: TGTGCCATCAGTGAGTGGCGGGAGGGCCCTGACAATGAGCAGTTCTTC
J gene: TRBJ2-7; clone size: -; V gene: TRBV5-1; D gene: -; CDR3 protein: CASSFSGSGGNEQYF; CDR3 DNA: TGCGCCAGCAGCTTCTCCGGGAGCGGAGGGAACGAGCAGTACTTC
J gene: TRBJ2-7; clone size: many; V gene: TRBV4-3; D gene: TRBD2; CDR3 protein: CASSQVSGRSSYEQYF; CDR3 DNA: TGCGCCAGCAGCCAAGTCAGCGGGAGAAGCTCCTACGAGCAGTACTTC
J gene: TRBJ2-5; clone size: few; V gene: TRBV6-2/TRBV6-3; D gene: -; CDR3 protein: CASSNRGRGYF; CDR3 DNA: TGTGCCAGCAGTAATAGGGGGAGAGGTTACTTC